Sequencing of this T cell receptor (beta chain) was carried out in a study of shared clonotypes between healthy human individuals. Study-wide points: Naive CD4 clonotypes overlapped across several donors at roughly 4.5%.

Measured with immunoSEQ multiplex PCR; TCRdb has only the in-frame clones, and not every one. In the table there are some 2,000,000 clones, approximately 94% of which are singletons. As regards this clone: Its antigen is still unknown.

The sample consisted of naive CD4+ T cells sorted from blood. The subset denotes: CD45RA+ positively selected. The sequence was collected from a man aged 18 to 30 in good health.

In nucleotides, the CDR3 is TGTGCCAGCAGTGAAGGCTCAGGGGCGGGGCGGTTTAATCCCGAGCAGTACTTC. Translated: CASSEGSGAGRFNPEQYF. The chain is built from TRBV6-1 and TRBJ2-7, with D perhaps given as TRBD1 or TRBD2 (6 bases each). CDR1 is MNHNS and CDR2 is SASEGT in the germline V gene. V shed 1 base and J shed 6 bases, with 25 bases lying between them. The CDR3 spans 18 residues.